Following are 17 T cell receptor beta chains from one sample sequenced in a study of blood T cell repertoires in COVID-19. Some clones are missing from TCRdb's copy, which holds only in-frame ones; the method was immunoSEQ multiplex PCR. The data hold roughly 250,000 clones, with about nine tenths observed a single time. The sequenced sample consisted of PBMCs or T cells enriched from blood (not recorded which). These receptors all come from a young woman who had recovered from COVID-19.

V is TRBV6-5 and J is TRBJ2-1, with 9 bases fitting TRBD1. The junction had 4 bases not matched to a gene; V was cut back by 11 bases and J by 5 bases. CDR3 length: 12 amino acids. Germline CDR1 and CDR2: MNHEY and SVGAGI. The CDR3 sequence: CAGRTGDNEQFF. The CDR3 nucleotides are TGTGCCGGAAGGACAGGGGACAATGAGCAGTTCTTC.

This chain uses TRBV4-3 with TRBJ2-2; TRBD2 aligns across 8 bases. The CDR3 consists of 17 residues. Germline values: CDR1 LGHNA, CDR2 YSLEER. Losses at the gene ends were 0 bases for V and 3 bases for J; bases not matched to a gene: 6. DNA for the CDR3: TGCGCCAGCAGCCAAGATCCGGGGGGGCTGTACACCGGGGAGCTGTTTTTT. It specifies CASSQDPGGLYTGELFF.

The V and J genes are TRBV2 and TRBJ1-6; 7 bases fit TRBD1. Germline V lookup: CDR1 SNHLY, CDR2 FYNNEI. The ends lost 0 bases at V and 10 bases at J; junction bases unmatched: 6. The CDR3 has 15 residues. The CDR3 DNA reads as TGTGCCAGCAGTGAAGCGGCGACAGGGAAATCACCCCTCCACTTT. The encoded protein is CASSEAATGKSPLHF.

The chain has TRBV4-2 and TRBJ2-7; 11 bases are shared with TRBD2. CDR1 is LGHNA and CDR2 is YNFKEQ in the germline V gene. J gave up 5 bases and V 4 bases, and 7 bases lay outside the gene matches. CDR3 length: 15 amino acids. In DNA, the CDR3 is TGTGCCAGCAGCCTAAGACTAGCGGGAATCGACGAGCAGTACTTC. This codes for CASSLRLAGIDEQYF.

The rearrangement links TRBV2 to TRBJ1-1; a possible D gene is TRBD1 (5 bases). Germline V gene data show CDR1 as SNHLY and CDR2 as FYNNEI. V lost 5 bases, J lost 1 base, and 8 bases lay in between. The CDR3 is 13 amino acids. CDR3 bases: TGTGCCAGCAGTTTCGGACAGAACACTGAAGCTTTCTTT. Translation: CASSFGQNTEAFF.

The V call is TRBV5-1, the J call TRBJ2-1, with 10 bases identical to TRBD2. CDR3 size: 15 residues. The trim removed 2 bases at V and 3 bases at J, leaving 2 bases unmatched. Germline V CDR1 and CDR2: SGHRS, YFSETQ. The chain's CDR3 is CASSFSGRIYNEQFF. The DNA of the CDR3 is TGCGCCAGCAGCTTTAGCGGGAGGATCTACAATGAGCAGTTCTTC.

This clone came up a few times. This chain uses TRBV5-4 with TRBJ1-5; D unclear. The CDR3 is 16 amino acids. With 1 base removed from V and 8 bases from J, the gap between germline ends came to 19 bases. Germline V lookup: CDR1 SGHNT, CDR2 YYREEE (reference sequence). The CDR3 nucleotides are TGTGCCAGCAGCTTGCCCAAAGAAACGGGTAGCGAGCCCCAGCATTTT. This sequence encodes CASSLPKETGSEPQHF.

The rearrangement joins TRBV7-6 to TRBJ1-2, with a possible D match to TRBD1 (5 bases). Per the germline V gene, CDR1 is SGHVS and CDR2 is FNYEAQ. This CDR3 has 16 residues. Trimming removed 0 bases at V and 0 bases at J, with 11 bases between. In DNA form, the CDR3 reads TGTGCCAGCAGCTTAGCGGTGACAGAACCTAACTATGGCTACACCTTC. Its protein is CASSLAVTEPNYGYTF.

The rearrangement uses TRBV5-1 and TRBJ1-3; TRBD1 matches 7 bases. Germline CDR1 SGHRS, CDR2 YFSETQ. Unmatched junction bases numbered 4, after V lost 4 bases and J lost 0 bases. This CDR3 contains 15 residues. The CDR3 sequence is CASSMGQISGNTIYF. CDR3 sequence (DNA): TGCGCCAGCAGCATGGGACAGATCTCTGGAAACACCATATATTTT.

V is TRBV28 and J is TRBJ2-2; possibly TRBD1 for D (6 bases). V dropped 2 bases and J dropped 1 base, with 14 bases sitting between them. This CDR3 region has 17 residues. Germline CDR1 reads MDHEN; CDR2 reads SYDVKM. In DNA, the CDR3 is TGTGCCAGCAGTTTAGCCGGGACACCCCGGAACACCGGGGAGCTGTTTTTT. Translating gives CASSLAGTPRNTGELFF.

V is TRBV11-3 and J is TRBJ2-7, with a tentative D call TRBD2 (5 bases). The CDR3 consists of 15 residues. V shed 3 bases and J shed 0 bases, with 12 bases lying between them. Looked up from germline, CDR1 is SGHNT and CDR2 is YENEEA. CDR3 loop: CASSFRTGSSYEQYF. For the CDR3, the DNA is TGTGCCAGCAGCTTTCGGACGGGAAGCTCCTACGAGCAGTACTTC.

Points on this clone: A much larger clone lies a single base off, so this may be a read error. CDR3 sequence (DNA): TGTGCCAGCAGCTCCGGGACTAGCGGCTACAATGAGCAGTTCTTC. This sequence encodes CASSSGTSGYNEQFF. The V and J genes are TRBV7-3 and TRBJ2-1; 11 nucleotides line up with TRBD2. This CDR3 has 15 amino acids. The germline V gene has CDR1 SGHTA and CDR2 FQGTGA. The V gene end was trimmed by 4 bases and the J gene end by 3 bases; junction bases not matched to a gene: 2.

The chain links TRBV4-1 to TRBJ2-7, with a possible D match to TRBD2 (6 bases). Germline-derived CDR1 and CDR2 are MGHRA and YSYEKL. Trimming took 4 bases from V and 5 from J, leaving 15 bases between them. CDR3 length equals 14 residues. The CDR3 region is CASSPEEGRNEQYF. In DNA, the CDR3 is TGCGCCAGCAGCCCCGAGGAGGGGAGGAACGAGCAGTACTTC.

The chain uses TRBV5-1 and TRBJ2-1; 9 bases map to TRBD2. Germline trimming cut 4 bases from V and 9 bases from J; bases unmatched to any gene: 17. This CDR3 is built from 17 residues. Germline V gives CDR1 SGHRS, CDR2 YFSETQ. The CDR3 coding sequence is TGCGCCAGCAGCCGAAATACCGGGACTAGCTACTCGAGTGAGCAGTTCTTC. Translation: CASSRNTGTSYSSEQFF.

This sequence joins TRBV20-1 and TRBJ1-5, with unresolved D. The CDR3 is made up of 14 amino acids. Trimming pared 3 bases from V and 2 bases from J, leaving 11 bases between. Germline V lookup: CDR1 DFQATT, CDR2 SNEGSKA (reference sequence). As DNA, the CDR3 is TGCAGTGCTAGTTCGGGGATTGGCAATCAGCCCCAGCATTTT. Translation gives CSASSGIGNQPQHF.

This chain connects TRBV19 to TRBJ2-7; tentative D call: TRBD2 (6 bases). The germline V gene encodes CDR1 LNHDA and CDR2 SQIVND (reference sequence). V was shortened by 2 bases and J by 4 bases, with 15 bases between the two germline ends. CDR3 length: 15 residues. In DNA form, the CDR3 reads TGTGCCAGTAGTATATCGGCGGGTAGCGGTTACGAGCAGTACTTC. It translates to CASSISAGSGYEQYF.

This clone occurred once. The chain recombines TRBV6-2 or TRBV6-3 with TRBJ1-3, with D unclear. Germline V gene lookup returns CDR1 MNHEY and CDR2 SVGEGT. Between the trimmed V and J ends, which lost 4 bases and 0 bases, there was a span of 13 bases. The CDR3 loop spans 16 amino acids. DNA of the CDR3: TGTGCCAGCAGTTTCCGATATGAGGGCTCTGGAAACACCATATATTTT. Its protein is CASSFRYEGSGNTIYF.